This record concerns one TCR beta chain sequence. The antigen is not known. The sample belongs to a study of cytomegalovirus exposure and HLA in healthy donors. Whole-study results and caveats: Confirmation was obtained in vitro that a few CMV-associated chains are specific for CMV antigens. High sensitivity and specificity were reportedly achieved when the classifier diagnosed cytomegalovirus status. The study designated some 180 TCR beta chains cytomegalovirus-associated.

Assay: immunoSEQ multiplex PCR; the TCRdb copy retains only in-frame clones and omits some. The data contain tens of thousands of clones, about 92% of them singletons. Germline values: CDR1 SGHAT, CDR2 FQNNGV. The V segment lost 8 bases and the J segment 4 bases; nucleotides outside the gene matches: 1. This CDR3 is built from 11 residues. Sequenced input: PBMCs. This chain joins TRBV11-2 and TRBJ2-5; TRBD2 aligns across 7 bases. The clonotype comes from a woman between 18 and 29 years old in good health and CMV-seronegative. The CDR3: CASGLGETQYF. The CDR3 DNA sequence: TGTGCCAGCGGACTAGGAGAGACCCAGTACTTC.